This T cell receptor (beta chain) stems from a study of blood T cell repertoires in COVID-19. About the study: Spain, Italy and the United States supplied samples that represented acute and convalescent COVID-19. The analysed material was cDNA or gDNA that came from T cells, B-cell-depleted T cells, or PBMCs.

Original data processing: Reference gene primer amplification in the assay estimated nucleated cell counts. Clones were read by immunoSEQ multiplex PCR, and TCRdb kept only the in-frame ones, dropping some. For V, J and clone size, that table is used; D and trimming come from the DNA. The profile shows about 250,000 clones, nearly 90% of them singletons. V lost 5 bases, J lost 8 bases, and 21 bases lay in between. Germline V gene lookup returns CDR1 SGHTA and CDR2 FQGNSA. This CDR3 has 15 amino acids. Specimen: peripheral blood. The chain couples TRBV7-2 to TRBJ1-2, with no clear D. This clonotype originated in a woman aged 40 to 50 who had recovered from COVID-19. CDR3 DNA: TGTGCCAGCAGCGTTAAGTTGGTACAGTCCTCAGGCTACACCTTC. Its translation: CASSVKLVQSSGYTF.